The subject of this entry is one TCR beta chain. These data are taken from a study of blood T cell repertoires in COVID-19. In the study overall: Acute and convalescent COVID-19 specimens originated in the United States, Italy and Spain.

V dropped 3 bases and J dropped 4 bases, with 16 bases sitting between them. CDR3 size: 16 residues. Germline V gene data show CDR1 as KGHSH and CDR2 as LQKENI. Original methodology: Cell counts per sample came from amplifying reference gene primers. Profiling relied on immunoSEQ multiplex PCR, and the TCRdb table lists in-frame clones only, not all of them. For V, J and clone size, that table is used; D and trimming come from the DNA. The sample consists of 100,000 to 150,000 clones, 83% of them appearing once. The receptor was isolated from a man aged 80 or over with active or convalescent COVID-19. Sequencing used peripheral blood. The chain joins TRBV18 to TRBJ2-1, with D possibly matching TRBD2 (7 bases). The CDR3 spells CASSPSGTTSYNEQFF. CDR3 nucleotides: TGTGCCAGCTCACCGAGCGGGACAACCTCATACAATGAGCAGTTCTTC. Together with reference TRBV18 and TRBJ2-1, the CDR3 gives the full variable domain: NAGVMQNPRHLVRRRGQEARLRCSPMKGHSHVYWYRQLPEEGLKFMVYLQKENIIDESGMPKERFSAEFPKEGPSILRIQQVVRGDSAAYFCASSPSGTTSYNEQFFGPGTRLTVL.